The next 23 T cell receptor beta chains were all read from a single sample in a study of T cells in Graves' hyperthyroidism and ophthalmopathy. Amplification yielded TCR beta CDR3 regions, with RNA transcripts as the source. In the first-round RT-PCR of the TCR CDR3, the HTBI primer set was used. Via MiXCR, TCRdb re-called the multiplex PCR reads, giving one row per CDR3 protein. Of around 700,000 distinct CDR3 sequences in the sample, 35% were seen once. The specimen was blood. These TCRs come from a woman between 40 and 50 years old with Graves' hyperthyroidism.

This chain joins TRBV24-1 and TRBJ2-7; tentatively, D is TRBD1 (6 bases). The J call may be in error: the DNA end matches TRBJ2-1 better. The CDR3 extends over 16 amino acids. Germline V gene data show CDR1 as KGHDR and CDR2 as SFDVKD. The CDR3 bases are TGTGCCACCAGTGATTTGGCGGACAGTAATTACAATGAGCAGTTCTTC. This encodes CATSDLADSNYNEQFF.

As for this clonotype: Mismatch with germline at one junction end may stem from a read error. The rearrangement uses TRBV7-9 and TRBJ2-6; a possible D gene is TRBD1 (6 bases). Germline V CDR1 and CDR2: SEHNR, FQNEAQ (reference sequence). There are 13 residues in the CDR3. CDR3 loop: CASSAGPGDTEAF. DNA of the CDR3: TGTGCCAGCAGCGCCGGGCCAGGGGACACTGAAGCTTTC.

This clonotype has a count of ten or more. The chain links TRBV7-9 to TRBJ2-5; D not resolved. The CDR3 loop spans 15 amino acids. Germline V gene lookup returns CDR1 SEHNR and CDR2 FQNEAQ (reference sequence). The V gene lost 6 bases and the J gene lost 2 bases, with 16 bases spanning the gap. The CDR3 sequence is CASSFPASRQETQYF. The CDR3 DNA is TGTGCCAGCAGTTTTCCGGCCTCGAGGCAAGAGACCCAGTACTTC.

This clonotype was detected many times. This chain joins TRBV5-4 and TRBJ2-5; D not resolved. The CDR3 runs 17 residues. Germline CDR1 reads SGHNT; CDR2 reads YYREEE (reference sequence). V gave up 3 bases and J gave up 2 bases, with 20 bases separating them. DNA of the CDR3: TGTGCCAGCAGCTCCGTAACCCTTGGACGGAGACAAGAGACCCAGTACTTC. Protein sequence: CASSSVTLGRRQETQYF.

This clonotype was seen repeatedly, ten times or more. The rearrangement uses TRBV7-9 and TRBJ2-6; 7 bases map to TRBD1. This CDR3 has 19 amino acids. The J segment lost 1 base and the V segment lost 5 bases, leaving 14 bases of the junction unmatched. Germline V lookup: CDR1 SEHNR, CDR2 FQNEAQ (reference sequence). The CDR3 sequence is CASSIIPGTAPSGANVLTF. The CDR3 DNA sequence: TGTGCCAGCAGCATCATACCGGGGACAGCACCATCTGGGGCCAACGTCCTGACTTTC.

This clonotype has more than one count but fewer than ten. The CDR3 DNA sequence: TGTGCCAGCCACCGGGACAGGGAACGCGCTGAAGCTTTCTTT. It translates to CASHRDRERAEAFF. The rearrangement links TRBV6-6 to TRBJ1-1; 9 bases agree with TRBD1. The junction had 10 bases not matched to a gene; V was cut back by 8 bases and J by 6 bases. Germline-derived CDR1 and CDR2 are MNHNY and SVGAGI (reference sequence). This CDR3 comprises 14 residues.

The CDR3, as DNA: TGTGCCAGCAGCTCGGGGCACGGCCCCTCCTACGAGCAGTACTTC. Its translation is CASSSGHGPSYEQYF. The rearrangement uses TRBV7-6 and TRBJ2-7; either TRBD1 or TRBD2 may fit D (5 bases each). The germline CDR1 and CDR2 sequences are SGHVS and FNYEAQ. There are 15 residues in the CDR3. The V gene lost 4 bases and the J gene lost 0 bases, with 13 bases spanning the gap.

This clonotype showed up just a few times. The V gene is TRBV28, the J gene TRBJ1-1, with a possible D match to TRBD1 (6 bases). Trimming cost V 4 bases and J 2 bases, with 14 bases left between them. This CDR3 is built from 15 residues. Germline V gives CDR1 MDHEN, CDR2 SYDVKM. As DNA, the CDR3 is TGTGCCAGCAGTTCCTACGGACAGCATAACACTGAAGCTTTCTTT. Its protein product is CASSSYGQHNTEAFF.

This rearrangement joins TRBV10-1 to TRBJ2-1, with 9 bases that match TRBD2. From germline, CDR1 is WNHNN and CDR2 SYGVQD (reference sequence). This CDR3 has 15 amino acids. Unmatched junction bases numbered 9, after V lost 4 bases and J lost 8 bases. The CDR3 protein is CASSVGASGNHEQFF. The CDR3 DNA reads TGCGCCAGCAGTGTGGGGGCTAGCGGGAACCATGAGCAGTTCTTC.

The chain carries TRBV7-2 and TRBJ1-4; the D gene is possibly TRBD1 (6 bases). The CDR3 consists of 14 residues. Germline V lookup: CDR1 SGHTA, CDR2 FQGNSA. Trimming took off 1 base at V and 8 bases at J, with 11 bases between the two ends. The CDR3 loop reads CASSLEGDREKLFF. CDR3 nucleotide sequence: TGTGCCAGCAGCTTAGAGGGGGATAGGGAAAAACTGTTTTTT.

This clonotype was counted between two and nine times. For the CDR3, the DNA is TGTGCCAGCAGTCGGTACAAAAATCAGCCCCAGCATTTT. This sequence encodes CASSRYKNQPQHF. V is TRBV12-3 or TRBV12-4 and J is TRBJ1-5, with no clear D. V was clipped by 5 bases and J by 4 bases, with 9 bases between them. The CDR3 length is 13 residues.

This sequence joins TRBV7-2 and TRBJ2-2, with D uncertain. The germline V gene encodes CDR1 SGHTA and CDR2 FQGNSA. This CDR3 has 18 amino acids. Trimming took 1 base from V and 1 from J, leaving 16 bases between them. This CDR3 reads CASSLGLGQLRNTGELFF. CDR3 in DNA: TGTGCCAGCAGCTTAGGGTTAGGGCAGCTACGGAACACCGGGGAGCTGTTTTTT.

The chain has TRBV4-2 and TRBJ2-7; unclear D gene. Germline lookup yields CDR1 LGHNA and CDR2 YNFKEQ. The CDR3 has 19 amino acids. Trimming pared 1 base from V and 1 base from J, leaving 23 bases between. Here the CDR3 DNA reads TGTGCCAGCAGCCAAGCGCCCTTCGACTTTGGGCTCGGATCCTACGAGCAGTACTTC. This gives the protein CASSQAPFDFGLGSYEQYF.

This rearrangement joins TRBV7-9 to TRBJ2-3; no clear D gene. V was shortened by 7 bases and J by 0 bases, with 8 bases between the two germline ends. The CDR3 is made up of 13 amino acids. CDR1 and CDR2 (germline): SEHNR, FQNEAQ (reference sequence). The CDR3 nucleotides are TGTGCCAGCACCGTAACTAGCACAGATACGCAGTATTTT. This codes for CASTVTSTDTQYF.

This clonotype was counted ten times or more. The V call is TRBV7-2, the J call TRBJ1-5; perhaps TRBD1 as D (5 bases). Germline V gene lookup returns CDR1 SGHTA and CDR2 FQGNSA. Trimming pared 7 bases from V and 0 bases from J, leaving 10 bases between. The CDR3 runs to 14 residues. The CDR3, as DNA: TGTGCCAGCAACACCAGGGATAGCAATCAGCCCCAGCATTTT. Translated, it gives CASNTRDSNQPQHF. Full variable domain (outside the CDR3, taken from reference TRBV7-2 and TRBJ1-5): GAGVSQSPSNKVTEKGKDVELRCDPISGHTALYWYRQSLGQGLEFLIYFQGNSAPDKSGLPSDRFSAERTGGSVSTLTIQRTQQEDSAVYLCASNTRDSNQPQHFGDGTRLSIL.

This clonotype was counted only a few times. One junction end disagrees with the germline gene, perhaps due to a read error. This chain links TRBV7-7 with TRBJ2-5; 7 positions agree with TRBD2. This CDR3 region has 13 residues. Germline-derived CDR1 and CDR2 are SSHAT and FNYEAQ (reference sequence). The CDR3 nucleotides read TGTGCTAGCAGCCACTTCGGGGGGGAGACCCAGTACTTC. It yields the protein CASSHFGGETQYF. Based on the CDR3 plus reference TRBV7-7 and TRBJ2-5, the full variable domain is GAGVSQSPRYKVTKRGQDVTLRCDPISSHATLYWYQQALGQGPEFLTYFNYEAQPDKSGLPSDRFSAERPEGSISTLTIQRTEQRDSAMYRCASSHFGGETQYFGPGTRLLVL.

The CDR3 region is CASSLVTQGHTEAFF. The CDR3 region has the DNA TGTGCCAGCAGTTTAGTTACACAGGGCCACACTGAAGCTTTCTTT. V and J are TRBV12-3 or TRBV12-4 and TRBJ1-1, with D tentatively TRBD1 (6 bases). The ends were cut back, 1 base at V and 3 bases at J, with 12 bases in the middle. CDR3 length equals 15 residues.

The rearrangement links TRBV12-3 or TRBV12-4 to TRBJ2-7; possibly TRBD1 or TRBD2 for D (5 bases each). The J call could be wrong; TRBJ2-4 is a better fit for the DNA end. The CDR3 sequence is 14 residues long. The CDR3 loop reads CASSLGVGTNIQYF. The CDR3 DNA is TGTGCCAGCAGTTTGGGGGTCGGGACAAACATTCAGTACTTC.

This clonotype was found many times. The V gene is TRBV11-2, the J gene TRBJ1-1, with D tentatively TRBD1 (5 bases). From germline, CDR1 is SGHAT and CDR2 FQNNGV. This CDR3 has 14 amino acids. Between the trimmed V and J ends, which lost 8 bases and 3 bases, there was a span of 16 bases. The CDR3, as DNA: TGTGCCAGCCCATCGAGCGACAGTCACACTGAAGCTTTCTTT. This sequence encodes CASPSSDSHTEAFF.

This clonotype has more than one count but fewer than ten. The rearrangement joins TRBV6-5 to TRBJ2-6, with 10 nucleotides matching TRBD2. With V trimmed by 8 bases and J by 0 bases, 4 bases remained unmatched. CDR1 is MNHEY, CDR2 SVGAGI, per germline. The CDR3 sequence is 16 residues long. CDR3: CASQGLANSGANVLTF. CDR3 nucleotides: TGTGCCAGCCAGGGACTAGCGAACTCTGGGGCCAACGTCCTGACTTTC.

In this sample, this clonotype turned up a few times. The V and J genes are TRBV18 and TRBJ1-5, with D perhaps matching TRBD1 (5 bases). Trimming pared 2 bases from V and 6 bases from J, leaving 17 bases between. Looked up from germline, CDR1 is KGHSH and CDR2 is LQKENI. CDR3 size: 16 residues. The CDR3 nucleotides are TGTGCCAGCTCACCAAGTCCAGCAGGGAAGAGTCAGCCCCAGCATTTT. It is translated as CASSPSPAGKSQPQHF.

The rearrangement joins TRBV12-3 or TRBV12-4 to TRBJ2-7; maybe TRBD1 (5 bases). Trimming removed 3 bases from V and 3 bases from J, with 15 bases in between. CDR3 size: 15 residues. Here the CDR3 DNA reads TGTGCCAGCAGTTTCTTAGGTGGCAGGGACTACGAGCAGTACTTC. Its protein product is CASSFLGGRDYEQYF.

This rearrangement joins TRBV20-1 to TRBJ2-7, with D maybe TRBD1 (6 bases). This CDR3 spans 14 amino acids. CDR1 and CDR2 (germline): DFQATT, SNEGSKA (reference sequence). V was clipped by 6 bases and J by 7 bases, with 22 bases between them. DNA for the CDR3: TGCAGTGCCCTATTCCCAGGGGCCTACAATGAGCAGTACTTC. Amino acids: CSALFPGAYNEQYF.